This TCR beta chain came from a study of metastatic and nonmetastatic thyroid tumors. Study-level points and caveats: Compared with benign nodules, malignant thyroid tumors were reported to have significantly higher TCR beta diversity in both blood and tumor.

Until they underwent thyroid surgery, no patient had received any treatment. By share, this clone counts as large (0.1 to 1%). Its matching antigen is unknown. TCRdb reanalyzed the PCR reads with MiXCR. Here the sample spans about 15,000 clones, 25% to 30% being singletons. CDR1 and CDR2 from the germline V gene are MNHEY and SVGAGI. Trimming took 0 bases from V and 5 from J, leaving 14 bases between them. The length of the CDR3 is 15 residues. The chain carries TRBV6-5 and TRBJ2-7, with D tentatively TRBD1 or TRBD2 (5 bases each). Input material: adjacent normal tissue. The receptor's source is a female donor with papillary thyroid cancer or a benign thyroid nodule (not recorded which). Some clones in this sample may be carry-over from other donors' samples. The chain's CDR3 is CASSYSIGVGHEQYF. The CDR3 DNA reads as TGTGCCAGCAGTTACTCGATCGGGGTGGGACACGAGCAGTACTTC.